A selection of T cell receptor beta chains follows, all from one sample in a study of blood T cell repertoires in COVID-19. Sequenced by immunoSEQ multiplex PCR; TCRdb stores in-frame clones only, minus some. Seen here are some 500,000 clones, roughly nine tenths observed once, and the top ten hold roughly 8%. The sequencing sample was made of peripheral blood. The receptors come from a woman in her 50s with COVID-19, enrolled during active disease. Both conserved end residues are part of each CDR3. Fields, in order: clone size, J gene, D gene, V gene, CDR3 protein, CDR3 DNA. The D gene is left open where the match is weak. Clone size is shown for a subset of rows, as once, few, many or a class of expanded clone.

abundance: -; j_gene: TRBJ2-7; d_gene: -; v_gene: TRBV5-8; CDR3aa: CASSYYQEGEQYF; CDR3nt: TGTGCCAGCAGCTATTACCAGGAGGGCGAGCAGTACTTC
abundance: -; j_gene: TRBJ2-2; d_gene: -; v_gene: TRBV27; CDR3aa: CASSLRRAGELFF; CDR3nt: TGTGCCAGCAGTTTACGGAGGGCCGGGGAGCTGTTTTTT
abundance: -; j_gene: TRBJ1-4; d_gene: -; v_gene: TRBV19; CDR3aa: CASSFLTGFNEKLFF; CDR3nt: TGTGCCAGTAGTTTCCTGACAGGATTTAATGAAAAACTGTTTTTT
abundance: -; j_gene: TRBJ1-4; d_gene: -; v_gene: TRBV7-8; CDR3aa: CASSLPSGLFF; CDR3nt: TGTGCCAGCAGCTTACCCTCAGGGCTGTTTTTT
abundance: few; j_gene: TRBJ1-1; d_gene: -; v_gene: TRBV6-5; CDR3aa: CASSYSWSPGDTEAFF; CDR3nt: TGTGCCAGCAGTTACTCATGGTCCCCGGGGGACACTGAAGCTTTCTTT
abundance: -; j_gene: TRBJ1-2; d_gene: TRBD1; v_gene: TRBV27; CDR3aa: CASRQGGGYTF; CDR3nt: TGTGCCAGCAGACAGGGGGGGGGCTACACCTTC
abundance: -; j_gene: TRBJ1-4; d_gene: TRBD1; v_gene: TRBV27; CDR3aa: CASSPTGSNEKLFF; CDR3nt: TGTGCCAGCAGTCCGACAGGGTCTAATGAAAAACTGTTTTTT
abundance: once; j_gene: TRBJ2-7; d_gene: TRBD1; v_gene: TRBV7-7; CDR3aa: CASSLGQGGYEQYF; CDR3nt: TGTGCCAGCAGCTTGGGACAGGGAGGCTACGAGCAGTACTTC
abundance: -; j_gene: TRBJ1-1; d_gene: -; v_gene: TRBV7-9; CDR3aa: CASSSRQDPNTEAFF; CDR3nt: TGTGCCAGCAGCTCCCGACAGGACCCAAACACTGAAGCTTTCTTT
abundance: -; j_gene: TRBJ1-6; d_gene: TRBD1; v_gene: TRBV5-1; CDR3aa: CASTAGGYPRSSPLHF; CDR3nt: TGCGCCAGCACCGCAGGGGGTTACCCTAGAAGTTCACCCCTCCACTTT
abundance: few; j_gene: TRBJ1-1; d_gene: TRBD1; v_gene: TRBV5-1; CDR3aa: CASSLDRANTEAFF; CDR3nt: TGCGCCAGCAGCCTGGACAGGGCGAACACTGAAGCTTTCTTT